This entry lists 5 T cell receptor beta chains sequenced from one sample in a study of regulatory T cells in long-lasting Graves disease. Researchers made TCR beta libraries by using iRepertoire HTBI primers and running Arm-PCR on CDR3 regions. MiXCR, run by TCRdb on the multiplex PCR reads, gives a single entry per CDR3 protein. The sample records some 250,000 distinct CDR3 sequences, 15% to 20% being singletons. The time point is: newly diagnosed GD, antithyroid drugs for less than 3 months. Making the TCR library involved RNA that had been extracted from PBMCs. The sample was also linked to a second study, of T cells in Graves' hyperthyroidism and ophthalmopathy.

The specimen comprised peripheral blood mononuclear cells (PBMCs), sampled at new diagnosis, from a patient treated with antithyroid drugs. The receptors shown here come from a young woman with Graves disease.

This clonotype was observed many times. The chain employs TRBV13 and TRBJ2-5, with D perhaps being TRBD1 or TRBD2 (5 bases each). The V end lost 4 bases, the J end lost 5 bases, and 11 bases lay between the germline ends. Germline loops: CDR1 PRHDT, CDR2 FYEKMQ (reference sequence). The CDR3 contains 13 residues. The CDR3 reads CASSSGAAETQYF. In DNA, the CDR3 is TGTGCCAGCAGCTCCGGGGCGGCCGAGACCCAGTACTTC.

This clonotype appeared many times. V gene TRBV12-3 or TRBV12-4 combines with J gene TRBJ2-5, with D unclear. The length of the CDR3 is 12 residues. V was cut by 5 bases and J by 4 bases, with 8 bases left in between. This chain's CDR3 is CASSAQAETQYF. CDR3 coding DNA: TGTGCCAGCAGTGCTCAAGCAGAGACCCAGTACTTC.

This clonotype appeared many times. The chain carries TRBV18 and TRBJ2-5; 7 bases are shared with TRBD1. The CDR3 extends over 13 amino acids. Germline loops: CDR1 KGHSH, CDR2 LQKENI. The junction had 4 bases not matched to a gene; V was cut back by 6 bases and J by 3 bases. The CDR3 DNA reads as TGTGCCAGCTCGCGAACAGGGGAAGAGACCCAGTACTTC. This encodes CASSRTGEETQYF.

On this clonotype: In this CDR3 the conserved last residue, phenylalanine or tryptophan, is missing, so a read error is likely. J is TRBJ2-1 and V is TRBV10-2; 10 positions match TRBD2. This CDR3 spans 18 amino acids. The V gene's germline CDR1 is WSHSY and CDR2 SAAADI. V shed 7 bases, J shed 8 bases, and the junction held 20 bases outside the gene matches. The CDR3 DNA reads TGCGCCAGCAAGGTGGCCCCAGGGAAGCGGGGGGGCGGGGATGAGCAGTTCCTC. Its translation: CASKVAPGKRGGGDEQFL.

V gene TRBV6-1 combines with J gene TRBJ1-5; D not resolved. Germline CDR1 MNHNS, CDR2 SASEGT. CDR3 length: 14 residues. V dropped 8 bases and J dropped 3 bases, with 14 bases sitting between them. CDR3 nucleotide sequence: TGTGCCAGCCGGCCAAGCATCCACAATCAGCCCCAGCATTTT. Protein: CASRPSIHNQPQHF.